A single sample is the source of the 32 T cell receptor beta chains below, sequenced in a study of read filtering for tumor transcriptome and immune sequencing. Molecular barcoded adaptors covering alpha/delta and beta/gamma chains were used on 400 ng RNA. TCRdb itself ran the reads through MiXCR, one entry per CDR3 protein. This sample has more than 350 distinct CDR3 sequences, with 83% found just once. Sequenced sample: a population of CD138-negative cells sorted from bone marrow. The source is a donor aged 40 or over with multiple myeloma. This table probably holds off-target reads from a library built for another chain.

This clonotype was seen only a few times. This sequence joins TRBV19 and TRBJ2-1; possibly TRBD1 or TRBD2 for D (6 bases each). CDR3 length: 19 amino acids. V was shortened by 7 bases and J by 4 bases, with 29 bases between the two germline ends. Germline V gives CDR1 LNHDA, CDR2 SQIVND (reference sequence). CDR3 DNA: TGTGCCAGTACGTTGTTAGCCGGGAGAGGCCAGGGGATGTACAATGAGCAGTTCTTC. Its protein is CASTLLAGRGQGMYNEQFF.

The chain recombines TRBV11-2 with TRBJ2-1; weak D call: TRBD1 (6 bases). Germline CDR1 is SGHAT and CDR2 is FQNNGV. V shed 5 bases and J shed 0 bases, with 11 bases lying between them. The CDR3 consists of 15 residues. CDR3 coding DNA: TGTGCCAGCAGCCCAGGGGCCAGCTCCTACAATGAGCAGTTCTTC. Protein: CASSPGASSYNEQFF. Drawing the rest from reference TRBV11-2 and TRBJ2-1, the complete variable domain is EAGVAQSPRYKIIEKRQSVAFWCNPISGHATLYWYQQILGQGPKLLIQFQNNGVVDDSQLPKDRFSAERLKGVDSTLKIQPAKLEDSAVYLCASSPGASSYNEQFFGPGTRLTVL.

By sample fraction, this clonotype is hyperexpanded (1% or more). The CDR3 region has the DNA TGTGCCATAAGGGGGGGTGAAGATAATGAGCAGTTCTTC. It is translated as CAIRGGEDNEQFF. V gene TRBV10-3 combines with J gene TRBJ2-1; a weak D match, TRBD2 (7 bases). CDR1 ENHRY and CDR2 SYGVKD come from the germline V gene. The CDR3 loop spans 13 amino acids. Trimming pared 9 bases from V and 7 bases from J, leaving 16 bases between.

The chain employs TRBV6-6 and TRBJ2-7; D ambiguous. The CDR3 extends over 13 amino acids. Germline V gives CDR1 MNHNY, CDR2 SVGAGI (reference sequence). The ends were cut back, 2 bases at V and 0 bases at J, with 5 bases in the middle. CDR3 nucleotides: TGTGCCAGCAGTTACGGGGTCTCCTACGAGCAGTACTTC. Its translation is CASSYGVSYEQYF.

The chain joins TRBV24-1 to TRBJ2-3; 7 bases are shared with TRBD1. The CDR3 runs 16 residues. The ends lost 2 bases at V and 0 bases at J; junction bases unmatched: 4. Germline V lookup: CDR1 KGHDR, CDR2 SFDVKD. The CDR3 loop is CATSDSNRGSTDTQYF. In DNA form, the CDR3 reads TGTGCCACCAGTGATTCCAACAGGGGCAGCACAGATACGCAGTATTTT.

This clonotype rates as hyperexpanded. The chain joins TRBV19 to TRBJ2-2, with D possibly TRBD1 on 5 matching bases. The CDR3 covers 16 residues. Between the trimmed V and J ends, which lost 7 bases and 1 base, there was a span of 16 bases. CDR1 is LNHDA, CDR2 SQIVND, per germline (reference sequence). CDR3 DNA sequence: TGTGCCAGTAATACGCCAGGGTCGTGGAACACCGGGGAGCTGTTTTTT. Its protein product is CASNTPGSWNTGELFF.

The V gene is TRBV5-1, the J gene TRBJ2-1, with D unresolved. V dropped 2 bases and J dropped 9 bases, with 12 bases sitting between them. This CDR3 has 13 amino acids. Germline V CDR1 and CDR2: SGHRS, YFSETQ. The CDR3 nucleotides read TGCGCCAGCAGCTTAGACCGCTTCGGTGAGCAGTTCTTC. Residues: CASSLDRFGEQFF. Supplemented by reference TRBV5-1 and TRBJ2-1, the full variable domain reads KAGVTQTPRYLIKTRGQQVTLSCSPISGHRSVSWYQQTPGQGLQFLFEYFSETQRNKGNFPGRFSGRQFSNSRSEMNVSTLELGDSALYLCASSLDRFGEQFFGPGTRLTVL.

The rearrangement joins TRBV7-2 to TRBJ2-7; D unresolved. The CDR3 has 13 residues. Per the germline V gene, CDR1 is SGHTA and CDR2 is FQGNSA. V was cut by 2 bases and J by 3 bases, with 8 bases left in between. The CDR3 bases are TGTGCCAGCAGCTTAAGTGACGGCTACGAGCAGTACTTC. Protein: CASSLSDGYEQYF.

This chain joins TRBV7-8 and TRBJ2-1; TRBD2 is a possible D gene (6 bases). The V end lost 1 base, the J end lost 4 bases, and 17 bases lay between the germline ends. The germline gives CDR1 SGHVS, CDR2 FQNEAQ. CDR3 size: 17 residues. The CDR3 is CASSLGGWGEVYNEQFF. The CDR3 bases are TGTGCCAGCAGCTTAGGGGGCTGGGGGGAGGTATACAATGAGCAGTTCTTC. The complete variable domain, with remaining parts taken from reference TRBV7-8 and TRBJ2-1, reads GAGVSQSPRYKVAKRGQDVALRCDPISGHVSLFWYQQALGQGPEFLTYFQNEAQLDKSGLPSDRFFAERPEGSVSTLKIQRTQQEDSAVYLCASSLGGWGEVYNEQFFGPGTRLTVL.

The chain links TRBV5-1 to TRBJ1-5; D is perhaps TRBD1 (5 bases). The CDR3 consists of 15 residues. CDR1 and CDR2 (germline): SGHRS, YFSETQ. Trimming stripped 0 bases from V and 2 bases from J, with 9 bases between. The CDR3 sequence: CASSLEGNGNQPQHF. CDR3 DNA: TGCGCCAGCAGCTTGGAGGGGAATGGCAATCAGCCCCAGCATTTT.

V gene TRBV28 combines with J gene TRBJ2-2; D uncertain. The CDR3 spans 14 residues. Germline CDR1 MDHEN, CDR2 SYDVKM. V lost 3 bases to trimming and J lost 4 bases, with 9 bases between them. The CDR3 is CASSFPSTTGELFF. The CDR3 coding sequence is TGTGCCAGCAGTTTTCCCTCCACCACCGGGGAGCTGTTTTTT.

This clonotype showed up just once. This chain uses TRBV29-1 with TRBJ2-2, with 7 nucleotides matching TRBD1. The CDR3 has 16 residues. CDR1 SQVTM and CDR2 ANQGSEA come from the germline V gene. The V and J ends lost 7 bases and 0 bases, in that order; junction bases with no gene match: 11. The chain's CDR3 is CSATSRGTANTGELFF. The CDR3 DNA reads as TGCAGCGCCACATCAAGGGGGACAGCGAACACCGGGGAGCTGTTTTTT.

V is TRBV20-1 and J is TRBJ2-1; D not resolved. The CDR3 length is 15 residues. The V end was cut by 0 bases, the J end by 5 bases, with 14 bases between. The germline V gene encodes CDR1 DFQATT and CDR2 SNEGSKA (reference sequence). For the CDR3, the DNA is TGCAGTGCTAGAGAGAGAGGTAGGACCGACAATGAGCAGTTCTTC. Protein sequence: CSARERGRTDNEQFF.

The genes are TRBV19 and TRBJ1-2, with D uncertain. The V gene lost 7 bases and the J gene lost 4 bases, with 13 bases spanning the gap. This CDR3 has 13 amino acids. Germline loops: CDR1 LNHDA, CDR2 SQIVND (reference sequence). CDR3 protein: CASIGGWIYGYTF. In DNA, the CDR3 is TGTGCCAGTATTGGAGGGTGGATCTATGGCTACACCTTC.

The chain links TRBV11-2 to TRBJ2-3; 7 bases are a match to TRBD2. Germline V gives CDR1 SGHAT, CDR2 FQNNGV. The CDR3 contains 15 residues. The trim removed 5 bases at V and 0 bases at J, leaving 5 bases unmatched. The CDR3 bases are TGTGCCAGCAGCCTTAGCGGGCGTAGCACAGATACGCAGTATTTT. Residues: CASSLSGRSTDTQYF. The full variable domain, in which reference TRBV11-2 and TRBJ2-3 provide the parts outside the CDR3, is EAGVAQSPRYKIIEKRQSVAFWCNPISGHATLYWYQQILGQGPKLLIQFQNNGVVDDSQLPKDRFSAERLKGVDSTLKIQPAKLEDSAVYLCASSLSGRSTDTQYFGPGTRLTVL.

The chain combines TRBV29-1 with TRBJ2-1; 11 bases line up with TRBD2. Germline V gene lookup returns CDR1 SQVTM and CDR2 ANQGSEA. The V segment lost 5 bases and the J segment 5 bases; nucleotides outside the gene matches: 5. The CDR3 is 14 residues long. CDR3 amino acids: CSVLAGGPNNEQFF. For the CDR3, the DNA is TGCAGCGTTTTAGCGGGGGGGCCCAACAATGAGCAGTTCTTC.

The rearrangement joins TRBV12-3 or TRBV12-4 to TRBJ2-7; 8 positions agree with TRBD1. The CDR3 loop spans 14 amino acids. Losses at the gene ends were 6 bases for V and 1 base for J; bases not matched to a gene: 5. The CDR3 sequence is CASRDREWSYEQYF. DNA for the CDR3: TGTGCCAGCAGGGACAGGGAGTGGTCCTACGAGCAGTACTTC.

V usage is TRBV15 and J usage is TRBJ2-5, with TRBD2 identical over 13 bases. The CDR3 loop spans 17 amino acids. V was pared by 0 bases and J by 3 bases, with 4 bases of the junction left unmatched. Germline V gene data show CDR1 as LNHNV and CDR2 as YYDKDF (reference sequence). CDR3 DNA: TGTGCCACCAGCAGAGATCGAACTAGCGGGAGGGAAGAGACCCAGTACTTC. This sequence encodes CATSRDRTSGREETQYF.

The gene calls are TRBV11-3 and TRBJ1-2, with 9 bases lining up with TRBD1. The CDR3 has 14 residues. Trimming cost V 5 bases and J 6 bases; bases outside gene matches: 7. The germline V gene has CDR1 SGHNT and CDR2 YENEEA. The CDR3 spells CASSDYRGRDGYTF. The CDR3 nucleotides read TGTGCCAGCAGCGATTACAGGGGGCGGGATGGCTACACCTTC.

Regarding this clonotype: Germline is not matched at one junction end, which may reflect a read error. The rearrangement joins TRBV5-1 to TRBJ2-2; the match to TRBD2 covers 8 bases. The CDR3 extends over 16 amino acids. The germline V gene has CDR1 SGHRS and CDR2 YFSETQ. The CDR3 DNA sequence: TGCGCCAGCAGCTTGTCGGTAGCGGGAATTGCCGGGGAGCTGTCTTTT. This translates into CASSLSVAGIAGELSF.

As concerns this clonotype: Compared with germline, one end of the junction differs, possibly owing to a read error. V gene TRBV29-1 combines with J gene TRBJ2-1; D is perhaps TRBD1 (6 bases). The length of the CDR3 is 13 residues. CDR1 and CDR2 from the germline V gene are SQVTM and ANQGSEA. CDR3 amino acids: CSVSGQKNNEQSF. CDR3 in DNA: TGCAGCGTTTCTGGACAGAAGAACAATGAGCAGTCCTTC.

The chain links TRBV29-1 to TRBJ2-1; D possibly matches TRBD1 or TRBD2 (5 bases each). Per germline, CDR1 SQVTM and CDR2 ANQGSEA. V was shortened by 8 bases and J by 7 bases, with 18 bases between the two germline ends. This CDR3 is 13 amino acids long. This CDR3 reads CSSGRTMENEQFF. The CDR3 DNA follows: TGCAGCTCGGGACGGACAATGGAGAATGAGCAGTTCTTC.

DNA for the CDR3: TGCGCCAGCAGCTTGCAAGCGGGACGAGGCAATGAGCAGTTCTTC. Translation gives CASSLQAGRGNEQFF. The chain has TRBV5-1 and TRBJ2-1, with 7 nucleotides matching TRBD2. The V gene end was trimmed by 1 base and the J gene end by 6 bases; junction bases not matched to a gene: 7. Germline values: CDR1 SGHRS, CDR2 YFSETQ. The CDR3 runs to 15 residues.

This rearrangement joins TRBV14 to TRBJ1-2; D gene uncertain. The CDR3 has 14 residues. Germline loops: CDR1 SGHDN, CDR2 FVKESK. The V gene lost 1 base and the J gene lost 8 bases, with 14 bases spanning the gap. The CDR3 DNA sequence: TGTGCCAGCAGCCAAGCTCTTTCCAGTCAGGGCTACACCTTC. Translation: CASSQALSSQGYTF.

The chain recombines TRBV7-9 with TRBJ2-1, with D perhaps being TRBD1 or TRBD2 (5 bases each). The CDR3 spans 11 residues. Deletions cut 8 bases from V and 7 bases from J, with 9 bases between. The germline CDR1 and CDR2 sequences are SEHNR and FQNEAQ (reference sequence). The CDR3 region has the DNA TGTGCCAGCCATTGGGGGAATGAGCAGTTCTTC. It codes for CASHWGNEQFF.

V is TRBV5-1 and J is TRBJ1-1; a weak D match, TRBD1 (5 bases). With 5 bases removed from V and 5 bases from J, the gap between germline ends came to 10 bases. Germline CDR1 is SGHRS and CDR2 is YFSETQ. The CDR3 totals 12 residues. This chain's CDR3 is CASRAGRTEAFF. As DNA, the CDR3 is TGCGCCAGCAGGGCAGGGAGAACTGAAGCTTTCTTT.

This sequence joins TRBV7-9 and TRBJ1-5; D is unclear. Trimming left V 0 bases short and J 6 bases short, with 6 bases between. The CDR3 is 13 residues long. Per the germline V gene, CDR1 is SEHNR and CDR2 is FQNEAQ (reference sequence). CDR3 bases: TGTGCCAGCAGCTTAGCGGGAAGTCAGCCCCAGCATTTT. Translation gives CASSLAGSQPQHF.

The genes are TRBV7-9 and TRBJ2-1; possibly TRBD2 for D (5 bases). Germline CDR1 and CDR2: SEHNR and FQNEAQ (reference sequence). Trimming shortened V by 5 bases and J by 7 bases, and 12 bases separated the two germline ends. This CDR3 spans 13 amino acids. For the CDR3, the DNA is TGTGCCAGCAGCACCCATGAGGGAAATGAGCAGTTCTTC. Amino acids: CASSTHEGNEQFF.

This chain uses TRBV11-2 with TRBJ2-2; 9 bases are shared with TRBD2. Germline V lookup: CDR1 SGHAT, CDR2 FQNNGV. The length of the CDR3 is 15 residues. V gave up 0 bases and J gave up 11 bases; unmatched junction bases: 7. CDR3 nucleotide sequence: TGTGCCAGCAGCTTAGACCTAGCGGGACACGGAGAGCTGTTTTTT. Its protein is CASSLDLAGHGELFF.

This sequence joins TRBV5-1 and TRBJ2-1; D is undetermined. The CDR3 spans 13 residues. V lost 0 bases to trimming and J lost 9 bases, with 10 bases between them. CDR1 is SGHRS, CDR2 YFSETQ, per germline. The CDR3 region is CASSLVGSAEQFF. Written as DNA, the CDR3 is TGCGCCAGCAGCTTGGTAGGGTCGGCTGAGCAGTTCTTC.

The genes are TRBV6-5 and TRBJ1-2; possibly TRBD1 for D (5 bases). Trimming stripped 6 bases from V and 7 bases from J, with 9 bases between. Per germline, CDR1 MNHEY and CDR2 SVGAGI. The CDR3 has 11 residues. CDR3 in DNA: TGTGCCAGCAGCCAGGGACTTGGCTACACCTTC. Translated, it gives CASSQGLGYTF.

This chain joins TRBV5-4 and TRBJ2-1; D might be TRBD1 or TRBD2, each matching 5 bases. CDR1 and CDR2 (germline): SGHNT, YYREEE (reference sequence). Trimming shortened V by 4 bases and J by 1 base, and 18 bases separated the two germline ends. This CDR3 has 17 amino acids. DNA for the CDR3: TGTGCCAGCAGCCCGCCAAACCGGGACCCGTCCTACAATGAGCAGTTCTTC. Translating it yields CASSPPNRDPSYNEQFF.